A selection of T cell receptor beta chains follows, all from one sample in a study of long-term antiretroviral therapy in people with HIV. Clones were sequenced by immunoSEQ multiplex PCR, and TCRdb holds only the in-frame ones, with some missing. The sample includes approximately 17,000 clones, approximately 80% of them seen just once. Sequenced material: unsorted PBMCs, taken 0.1 years before starting antiretroviral therapy. The receptors here all came from a young man with HIV. The CDR3 runs from the conserved cysteine through the conserved F or W. A D gene is named only where the DNA matches it firmly. The size field is filled for only some rows; it gives once, few, many or a size class.

j_gene	d_gene	abundance	v_gene	CDR3aa	CDR3nt
TRBJ2-3	-	-	TRBV7-9	CASSWTYDTQYF	TGTGCCAGCAGCTGGACTTATGATACGCAGTATTTT
TRBJ2-5	TRBD2	-	TRBV28	CASSPGGGQETQYF	TGTGCCAGCAGTCCCGGGGGGGGGCAGGAGACCCAGTACTTC
TRBJ2-3	TRBD2	-	TRBV27	CASSPTERESTDTQYF	TGTGCCAGCAGTCCAACCGAGCGGGAGAGCACAGATACGCAGTATTTT
TRBJ1-5	-	-	TRBV19	CASSEGRGPQHF	TGTGCCAGTAGCGAGGGCAGGGGGCCCCAGCATTTT
TRBJ1-5	-	few	TRBV15	CATSRDPSGEPQHF	TGTGCCACCAGCAGAGATCCAAGCGGGGAGCCCCAGCATTTT
TRBJ2-2	-	-	TRBV2	CPKPGHPVGAGELFF	TGCCCCAAGCCCGGCCACCCCGTTGGGGCCGGGGAGCTGTTTTTT
TRBJ2-1	TRBD2	-	TRBV28	CASISSGGRSYNEQFF	TGTGCCAGCATCTCAAGCGGGGGCCGCTCCTACAATGAGCAGTTCTTC
TRBJ2-7	TRBD1	few	TRBV27	CASSWGPGQGASEQYF	TGTGCCAGCAGCTGGGGACCGGGACAGGGGGCTAGCGAGCAGTACTTC
TRBJ2-2	-	once	TRBV2	CASRSDRTSGELFF	TGTGCCAGCAGGTCCGACAGGACCTCCGGGGAGCTGTTTTTT
TRBJ1-4	-	-	TRBV11-2	CASSLSTDEKLFF	TGTGCCAGCAGCTTATCGACAGATGAAAAACTGTTTTTT
TRBJ2-2	-	once	TRBV2	CASRSLGGGPGELFF	TGTGCCAGCAGATCGTTAGGGGGTGGACCCGGGGAGCTGTTTTTT
TRBJ1-3	-	-	TRBV14	CASSQNHGNTIYF	TGTGCCAGCAGCCAAAACCATGGAAACACCATATATTTT
TRBJ1-1	-	-	TRBV10-3	CAISGEGLKNTEAFF	TGTGCCATCAGTGGAGAAGGGCTTAAAAACACTGAAGCTTTCTTT
TRBJ1-1	TRBD1	-	TRBV28	CASSPGDRKNTEAFF	TGTGCCAGCAGCCCGGGGGACAGGAAGAACACTGAAGCTTTCTTT
TRBJ1-2	-	-	TRBV7-2	CASSSQTGSYGYTF	TGTGCCAGCAGCTCCCAGACAGGTTCCTATGGCTACACCTTC
TRBJ2-1	TRBD2	-	TRBV6-4	CASSILAGTNEQFF	TGTGCCAGCAGTATCTTAGCGGGCACCAATGAGCAGTTCTTC
TRBJ1-1	-	few	TRBV5-5	CASSLSVDTEAFF	TGTGCCAGCAGCTTGAGCGTCGACACTGAAGCTTTCTTT
TRBJ1-4	-	-	TRBV9	CASSPRGATNEKLFF	TGTGCCAGCAGCCCAAGAGGGGCAACTAATGAAAAACTGTTTTTT
TRBJ1-3	TRBD1	-	TRBV7-2	CASSFGTGGAGNTIYF	TGTGCCAGCAGCTTCGGGACAGGGGGCGCTGGAAACACCATATATTTT
TRBJ2-7	-	few	TRBV1	CTIPSETGGNEQYF	TGCACCATCCCGAGTGAGACAGGGGGCAACGAGCAGTACTTC
TRBJ1-4	-	-	TRBV5-1	CASSLAGGEKLFF	TGCGCCAGCAGCTTGGCAGGAGGGGAAAAACTGTTTTTT
TRBJ2-7	-	-	TRBV10-3	CASSEYEKGTYEQYF	TGTGCCAGCAGTGAATATGAAAAGGGCACCTACGAGCAGTACTTC
TRBJ1-2	-	-	TRBV28	CASNFGINYGYTF	TGTGCCAGCAATTTTGGTATTAACTATGGCTACACCTTC
TRBJ2-7	TRBD2	-	TRBV7-3	CASSLDPGRRSYEQYF	TGTGCCAGCAGCCTAGACCCCGGGAGGCGCTCCTACGAGCAGTACTTC
TRBJ2-3	TRBD1	-	TRBV5-4	CASSEAARTGRADTQYF	TGTGCCAGCAGCGAAGCAGCTAGGACAGGGAGAGCAGATACGCAGTATTTT
TRBJ2-6	-	-	TRBV7-2	CASSFPGSLPGANVLTF	TGTGCCAGCAGCTTCCCGGGGTCCCTTCCTGGGGCCAACGTCCTGACTTTC
TRBJ1-5	-	-	TRBV28	CASSLTDYGAQPQHF	TGTGCCAGCAGTCTGACAGACTACGGGGCTCAGCCCCAGCATTTT
TRBJ1-4	-	-	TRBV4-1	CASSQADDRLIF	TGCGCCAGCAGCCAAGCAGACGACAGGCTGATTTTT
TRBJ2-5	-	-	TRBV7-6	CASSRWGIQETQYF	TGTGCCAGCAGCCGTTGGGGTATCCAAGAGACCCAGTACTTC
TRBJ2-1	-	-	TRBV29-1	CSVERGPDEQFF	TGCAGCGTTGAAAGGGGACCGGATGAGCAGTTCTTC
TRBJ2-3	TRBD1	-	TRBV7-9	CASSLVGQGTDTQYF	TGTGCCAGCAGCTTAGTGGGACAGGGCACAGATACGCAGTATTTT
TRBJ1-3	-	-	TRBV11-2	CASSIPGHPQPDTIYF	TGTGCCAGCAGCATACCGGGACACCCTCAGCCGGACACCATATATTTT
TRBJ2-5	-	-	TRBV5-4	CASSLDQETQYF	TGTGCCAGCAGCTTGGACCAAGAGACCCAGTACTTC
TRBJ2-7	TRBD2	-	TRBV7-2	CASSLRSRAGSSSYEQYF	TGTGCCAGCAGCTTAAGGAGTCGAGCGGGGTCCAGCTCCTACGAGCAGTACTTC
TRBJ2-7	-	-	TRBV15	CATSRDMGEQYF	TGTGCCACCAGCAGAGACATGGGGGAGCAGTACTTC
TRBJ1-1	-	-	TRBV4-1	CASSQDSLNTEAFF	TGCGCCAGCAGCCAAGACAGCTTGAACACTGAAGCTTTCTTT
TRBJ1-6	-	-	TRBV5-4	CASSFGSSGDSPLHF	TGTGCCAGCAGCTTTGGGTCCTCCGGCGATTCACCCCTCCACTTT
TRBJ1-2	-	-	TRBV7-4	CASSLGVGITSLFGYTF	TGTGCCAGCAGCTTGGGGGTAGGTATCACGTCTTTATTTGGCTACACCTTC
TRBJ2-5	-	few	TRBV13	CASSLSQGRETQYF	TGTGCCAGCAGCTTAAGCCAGGGGAGAGAGACCCAGTACTTC
TRBJ2-5	TRBD2	once	TRBV5-6	CASSTAGGRGETQYF	TGTGCCAGCAGTACCGCGGGAGGCCGGGGAGAGACCCAGTACTTC